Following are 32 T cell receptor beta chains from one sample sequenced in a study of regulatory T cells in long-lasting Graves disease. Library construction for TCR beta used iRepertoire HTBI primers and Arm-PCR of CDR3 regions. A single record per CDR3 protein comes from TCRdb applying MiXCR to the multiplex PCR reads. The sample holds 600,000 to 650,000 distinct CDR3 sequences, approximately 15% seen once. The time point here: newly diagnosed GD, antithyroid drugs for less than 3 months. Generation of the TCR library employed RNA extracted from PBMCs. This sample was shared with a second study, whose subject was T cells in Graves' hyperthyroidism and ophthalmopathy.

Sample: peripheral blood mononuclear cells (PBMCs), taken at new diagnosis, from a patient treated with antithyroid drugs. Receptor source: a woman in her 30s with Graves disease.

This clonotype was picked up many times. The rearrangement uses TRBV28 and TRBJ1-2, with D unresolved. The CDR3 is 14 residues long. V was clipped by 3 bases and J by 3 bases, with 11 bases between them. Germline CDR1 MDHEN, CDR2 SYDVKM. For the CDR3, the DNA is TGTGCCAGCAGTTTCACGGATATTTACTATGGCTACACCTTC. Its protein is CASSFTDIYYGYTF.

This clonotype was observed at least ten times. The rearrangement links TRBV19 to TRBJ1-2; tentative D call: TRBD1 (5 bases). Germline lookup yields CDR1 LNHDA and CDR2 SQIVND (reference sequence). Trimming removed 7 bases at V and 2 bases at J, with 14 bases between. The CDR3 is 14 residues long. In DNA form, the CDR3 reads TGTGCCAGTATCTCCGGTGGGGGGAACTATGGCTACACCTTC. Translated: CASISGGGNYGYTF.

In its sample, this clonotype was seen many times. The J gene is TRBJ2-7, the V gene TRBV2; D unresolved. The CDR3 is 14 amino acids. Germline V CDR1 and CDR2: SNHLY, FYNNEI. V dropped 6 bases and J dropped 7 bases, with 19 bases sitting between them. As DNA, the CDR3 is TGTGCCAGCAGGCCCGGGTCCTCTTACGGAGAGCAGTACTTC. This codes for CASRPGSSYGEQYF. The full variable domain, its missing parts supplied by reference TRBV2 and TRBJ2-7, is EPEVTQTPSHQVTQMGQEVILRCVPISNHLYFYWYRQILGQKVEFLVSFYNNEISEKSEIFDDQFSVERPDGSNFTLKIRSTKLEDSAMYFCASRPGSSYGEQYFGPGTRLTVT.

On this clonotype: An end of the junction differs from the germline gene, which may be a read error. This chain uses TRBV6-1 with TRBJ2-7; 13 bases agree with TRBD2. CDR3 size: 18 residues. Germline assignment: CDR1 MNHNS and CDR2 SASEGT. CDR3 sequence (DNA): TGTGCCAGCAGTACATCTTCCGGGACTAGCGGGACGATGCTCGAGGAGTACTTC. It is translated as CASSTSSGTSGTMLEEYF.

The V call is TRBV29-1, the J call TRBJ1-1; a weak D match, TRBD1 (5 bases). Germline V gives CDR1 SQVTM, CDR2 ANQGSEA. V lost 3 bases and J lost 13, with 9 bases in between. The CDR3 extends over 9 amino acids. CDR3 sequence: CSVDRESFF. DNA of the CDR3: TGCAGCGTTGACAGGGAGAGTTTCTTT.

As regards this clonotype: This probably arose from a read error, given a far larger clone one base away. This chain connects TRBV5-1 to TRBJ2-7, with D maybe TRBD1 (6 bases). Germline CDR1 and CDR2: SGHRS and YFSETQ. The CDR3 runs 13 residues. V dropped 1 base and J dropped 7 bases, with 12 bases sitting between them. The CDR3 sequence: CASSLREGGEQYF. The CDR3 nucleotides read TGCGCCAGCAGCTTGAGGGAAGGGGGTGAGCAGTACTTC.

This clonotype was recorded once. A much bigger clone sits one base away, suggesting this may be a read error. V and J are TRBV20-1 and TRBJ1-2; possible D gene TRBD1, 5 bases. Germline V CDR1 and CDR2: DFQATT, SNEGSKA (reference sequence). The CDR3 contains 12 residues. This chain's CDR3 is CSARMRDYGHTF. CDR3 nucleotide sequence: TGCAGTGCTAGAATGAGGGACTATGGCCACACCTTC.

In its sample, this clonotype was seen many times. CDR3 nucleotide sequence: TGTGCCAACGGTCAGGGCGGCGGGTACGAGCAGTACTTC. The encoded protein is CANGQGGGYEQYF. This rearrangement joins TRBV2 to TRBJ2-7, with D possibly called TRBD1 or TRBD2 (5 bases each). The CDR3 spans 13 residues. Germline V gene lookup returns CDR1 SNHLY and CDR2 FYNNEI. V shed 10 bases and J shed 4 bases, with 17 bases lying between them.

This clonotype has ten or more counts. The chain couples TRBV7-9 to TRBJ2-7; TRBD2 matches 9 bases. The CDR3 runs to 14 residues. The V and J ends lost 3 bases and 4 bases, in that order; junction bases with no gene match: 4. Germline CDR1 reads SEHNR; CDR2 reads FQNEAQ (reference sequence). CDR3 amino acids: CASSLWTSDYEQYF. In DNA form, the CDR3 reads TGTGCCAGCAGCTTGTGGACTAGCGATTACGAGCAGTACTTC.

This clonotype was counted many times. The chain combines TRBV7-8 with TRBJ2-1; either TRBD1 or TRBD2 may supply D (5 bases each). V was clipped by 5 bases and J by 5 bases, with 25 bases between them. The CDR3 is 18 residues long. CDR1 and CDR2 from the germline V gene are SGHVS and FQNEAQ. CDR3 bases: TGTGCCAGCAGCCCCAACCCCCTGGGGGTAGCTATAAACAATGAGCAGTTCTTC. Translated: CASSPNPLGVAINNEQFF.

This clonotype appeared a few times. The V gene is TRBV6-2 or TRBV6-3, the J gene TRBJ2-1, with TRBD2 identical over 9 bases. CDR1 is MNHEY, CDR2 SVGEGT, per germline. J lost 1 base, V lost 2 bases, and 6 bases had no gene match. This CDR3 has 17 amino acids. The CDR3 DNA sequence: TGTGCCAGCAGTTACCGCGCGGGAGGGGGTTCCTACAATGAGCAGTTCTTC. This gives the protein CASSYRAGGGSYNEQFF.

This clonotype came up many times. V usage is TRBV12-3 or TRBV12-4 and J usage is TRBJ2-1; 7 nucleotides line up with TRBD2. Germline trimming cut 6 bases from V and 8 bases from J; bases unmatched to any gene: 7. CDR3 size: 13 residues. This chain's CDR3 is CASRPTSVDEQFF. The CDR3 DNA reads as TGTGCCAGCAGACCCACTAGCGTAGATGAGCAGTTCTTC.

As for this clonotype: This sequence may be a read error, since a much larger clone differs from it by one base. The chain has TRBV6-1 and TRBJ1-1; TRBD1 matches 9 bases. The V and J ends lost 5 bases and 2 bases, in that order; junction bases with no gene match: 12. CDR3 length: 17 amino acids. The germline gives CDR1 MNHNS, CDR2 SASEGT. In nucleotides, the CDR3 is TGTGCCAGCAGTCATGGGACAGGGAGGATCAAAAACACTGAAGCTTTCTTT. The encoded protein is CASSHGTGRIKNTEAFF.

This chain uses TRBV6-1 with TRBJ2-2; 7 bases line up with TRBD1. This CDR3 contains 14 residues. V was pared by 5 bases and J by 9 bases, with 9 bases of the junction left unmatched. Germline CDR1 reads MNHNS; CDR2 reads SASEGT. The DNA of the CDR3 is TGTGCCAGCAGTACGAGGGGGCGTGGGCGGGAGCTGTTTTTT. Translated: CASSTRGRGRELFF.

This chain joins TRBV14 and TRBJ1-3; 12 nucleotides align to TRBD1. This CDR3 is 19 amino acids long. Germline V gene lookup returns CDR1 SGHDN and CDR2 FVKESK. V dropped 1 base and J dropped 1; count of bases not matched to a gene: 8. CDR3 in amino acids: CASSQARGTGGLSGNTIYF. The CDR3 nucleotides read TGTGCCAGCAGCCAAGCCCGTGGGACAGGGGGCTTGTCTGGAAACACCATATATTTT.

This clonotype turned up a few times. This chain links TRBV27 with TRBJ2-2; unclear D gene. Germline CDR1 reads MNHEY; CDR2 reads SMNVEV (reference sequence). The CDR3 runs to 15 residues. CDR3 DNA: TGTGCAGCACTGTCATCTGGCGTAAACACCGGGGAGCTGTTTTTT. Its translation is CAALSSGVNTGELFF.

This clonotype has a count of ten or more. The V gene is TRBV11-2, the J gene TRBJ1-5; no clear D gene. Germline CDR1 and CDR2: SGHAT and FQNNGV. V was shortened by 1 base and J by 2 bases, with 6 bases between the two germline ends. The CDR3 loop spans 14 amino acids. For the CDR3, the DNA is TGTGCCAGCAGCTTAGGGGAGGGCAATCAGCCCCAGCATTTT. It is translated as CASSLGEGNQPQHF.

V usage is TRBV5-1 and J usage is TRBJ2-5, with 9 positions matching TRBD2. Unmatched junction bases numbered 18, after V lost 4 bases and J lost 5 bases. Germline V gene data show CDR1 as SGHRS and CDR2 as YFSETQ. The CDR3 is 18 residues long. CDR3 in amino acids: CASSTGLAPKANPETQYF. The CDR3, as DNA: TGCGCCAGCAGCACTGGACTAGCGCCAAAAGCGAACCCGGAGACCCAGTACTTC. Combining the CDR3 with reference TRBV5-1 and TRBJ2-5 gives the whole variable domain KAGVTQTPRYLIKTRGQQVTLSCSPISGHRSVSWYQQTPGQGLQFLFEYFSETQRNKGNFPGRFSGRQFSNSRSEMNVSTLELGDSALYLCASSTGLAPKANPETQYFGPGTRLLVL.

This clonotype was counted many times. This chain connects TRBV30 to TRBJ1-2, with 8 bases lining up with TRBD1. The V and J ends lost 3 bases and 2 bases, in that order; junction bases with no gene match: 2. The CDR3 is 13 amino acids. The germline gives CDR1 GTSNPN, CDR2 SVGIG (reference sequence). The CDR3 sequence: CAWRTGENYGYTF. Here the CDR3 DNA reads TGTGCCTGGAGGACAGGGGAAAACTATGGCTACACCTTC.

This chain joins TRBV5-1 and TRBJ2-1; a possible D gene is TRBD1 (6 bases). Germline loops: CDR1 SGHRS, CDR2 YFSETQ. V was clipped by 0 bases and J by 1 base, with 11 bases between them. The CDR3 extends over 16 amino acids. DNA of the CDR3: TGCGCCAGCAGCTTGGGGTGGGACACATCCTACAATGAGCAGTTCTTC. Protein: CASSLGWDTSYNEQFF.

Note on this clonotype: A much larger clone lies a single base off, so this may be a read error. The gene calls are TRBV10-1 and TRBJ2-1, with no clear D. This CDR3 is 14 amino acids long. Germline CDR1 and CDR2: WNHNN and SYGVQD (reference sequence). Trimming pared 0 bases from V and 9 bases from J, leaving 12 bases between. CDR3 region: CASSESGGLAEQFF. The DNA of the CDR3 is TGCGCCAGCAGTGAGTCTGGTGGGCTCGCTGAGCAGTTCTTC.

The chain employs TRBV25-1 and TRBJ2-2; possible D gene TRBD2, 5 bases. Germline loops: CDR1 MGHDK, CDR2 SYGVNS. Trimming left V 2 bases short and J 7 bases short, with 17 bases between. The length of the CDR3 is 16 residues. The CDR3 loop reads CASSETNLGVFGELFF. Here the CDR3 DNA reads TGTGCCAGCAGTGAAACCAATTTGGGAGTTTTCGGGGAGCTGTTTTTT.

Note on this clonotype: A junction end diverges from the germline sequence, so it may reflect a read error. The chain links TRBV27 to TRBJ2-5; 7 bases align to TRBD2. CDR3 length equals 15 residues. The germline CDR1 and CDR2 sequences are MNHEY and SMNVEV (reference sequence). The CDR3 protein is CAGSQEGRVRETQYF. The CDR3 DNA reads TGTGCCGGCAGTCAGGAGGGGAGGGTGAGGGAGACCCAGTACTTC.

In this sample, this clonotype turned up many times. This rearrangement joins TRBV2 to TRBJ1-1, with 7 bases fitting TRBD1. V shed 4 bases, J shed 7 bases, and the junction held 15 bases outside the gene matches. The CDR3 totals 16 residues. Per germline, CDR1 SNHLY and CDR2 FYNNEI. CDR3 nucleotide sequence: TGTGCCAGCAGTGGTGCACAGGGGACACCACTGAATGAAGCTTTCTTT. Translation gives CASSGAQGTPLNEAFF.

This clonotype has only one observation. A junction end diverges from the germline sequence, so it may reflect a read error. For the CDR3, the DNA is TGCGGTGCTTGGCCCACCCAGGGGGCAGATACGCAGTATTTT. This translates into CGAWPTQGADTQYF. The chain has TRBV20-1 and TRBJ2-3; 7 bases are shared with TRBD1. CDR1 and CDR2 from the germline V gene are DFQATT and SNEGSKA (reference sequence). CDR3 length: 14 amino acids.

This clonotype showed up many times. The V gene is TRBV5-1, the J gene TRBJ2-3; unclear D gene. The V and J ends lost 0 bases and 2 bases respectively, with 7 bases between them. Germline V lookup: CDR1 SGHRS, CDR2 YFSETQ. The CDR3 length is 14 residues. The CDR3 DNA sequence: TGCGCCAGCAGCTTGGCTGATTACACAGATACGCAGTATTTT. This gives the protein CASSLADYTDTQYF. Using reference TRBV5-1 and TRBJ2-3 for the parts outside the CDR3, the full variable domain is KAGVTQTPRYLIKTRGQQVTLSCSPISGHRSVSWYQQTPGQGLQFLFEYFSETQRNKGNFPGRFSGRQFSNSRSEMNVSTLELGDSALYLCASSLADYTDTQYFGPGTRLTVL.

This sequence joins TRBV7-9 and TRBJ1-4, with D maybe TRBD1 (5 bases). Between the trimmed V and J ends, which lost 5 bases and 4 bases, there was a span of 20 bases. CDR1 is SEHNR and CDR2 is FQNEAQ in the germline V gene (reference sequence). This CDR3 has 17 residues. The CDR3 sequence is CASSQNIYGGSNEKLFF. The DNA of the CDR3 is TGTGCCAGCAGCCAGAACATTTATGGGGGGAGTAATGAAAAACTGTTTTTT.

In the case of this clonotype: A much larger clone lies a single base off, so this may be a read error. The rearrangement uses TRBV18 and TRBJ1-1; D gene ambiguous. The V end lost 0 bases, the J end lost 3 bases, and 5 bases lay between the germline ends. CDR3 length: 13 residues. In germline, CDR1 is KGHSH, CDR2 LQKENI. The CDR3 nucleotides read TGTGCCAGCTCACCACCTGAGTACACTGAAGCTTTCTTT. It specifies CASSPPEYTEAFF.

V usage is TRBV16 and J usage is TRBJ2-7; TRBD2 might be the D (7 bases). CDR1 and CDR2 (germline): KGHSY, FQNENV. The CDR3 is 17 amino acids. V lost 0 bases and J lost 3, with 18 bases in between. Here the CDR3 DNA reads TGTGCCAGCAGCCAATCCCGTCCGGGGGGCCTAGTCTACGAGCAGTACTTC. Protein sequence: CASSQSRPGGLVYEQYF.

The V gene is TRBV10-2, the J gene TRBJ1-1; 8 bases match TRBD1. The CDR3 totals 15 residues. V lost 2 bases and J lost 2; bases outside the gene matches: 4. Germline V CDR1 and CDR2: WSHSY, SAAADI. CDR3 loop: CASSEARGLNTEAFF. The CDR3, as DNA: TGCGCCAGCAGTGAGGCCAGGGGGCTCAACACTGAAGCTTTCTTT.

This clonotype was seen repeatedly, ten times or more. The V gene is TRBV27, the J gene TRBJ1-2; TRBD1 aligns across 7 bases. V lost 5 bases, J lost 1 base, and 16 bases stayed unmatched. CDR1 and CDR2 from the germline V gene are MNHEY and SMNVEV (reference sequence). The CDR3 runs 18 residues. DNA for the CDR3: TGTGCCAGCAGTCCCCAGCGGGGAGGGGGCAGGAATAACTATGGCTACACCTTC. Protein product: CASSPQRGGGRNNYGYTF.

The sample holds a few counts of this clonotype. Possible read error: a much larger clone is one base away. The CDR3 region has the DNA TGTGCCAGCAGCCGGGATGCCTCCGGGGGGCTGTTTTTT. Amino acid sequence: CASSRDASGGLFF. The chain is built from TRBV12-3 or TRBV12-4 and TRBJ2-2; perhaps TRBD2 as D (6 bases). This CDR3 comprises 13 residues.